These 17 T cell receptor beta chains came from one sample sequenced in a study of blood T cell repertoires in COVID-19 (dated by TCRdb to the early 2020s). The protocol used for the library was the immunoSEQ multiplex PCR assay. TCRdb obtained this table from immuneACCESS and retained in-frame rearrangements with V and J assigned. These tables miss some clones; where compared with another copy, unresolved V genes account for less than half of the shortfall, and the remainder is unexplained. The sample yields about 200,000 clones; approximately 86% were counted once. The top ten constitute 0.65% to 0.85% of the sample. The sequencing input was peripheral blood. Receptor source: a man aged 40-49 years with acute or convalescent COVID-19.

This clone was seen a single time. In the same sample, other DNA sequences code for this CDR3. The gene calls are TRBV7-9 and TRBJ2-3; D might be TRBD1 (6 bases). The V end lost 3 bases, the J end lost 0 bases, and 10 bases lay between the germline ends. The CDR3 covers 15 residues. The germline gives CDR1 SEHNR, CDR2 FQNEAQ (reference sequence). This chain's CDR3 is CASSLDRASTDTQYF. CDR3 nucleotide sequence: TGTGCCAGCAGCTTGGACAGAGCTAGCACAGATACGCAGTATTTT.

The V gene is TRBV5-6, the J gene TRBJ2-3, with D perhaps TRBD1 (5 bases). The germline gives CDR1 SGHDT, CDR2 YYEEEE. CDR3 length equals 15 residues. V was pared by 2 bases and J by 1 base, with 11 bases between. The chain's CDR3 is CASSFRAMGTDTQYF. The CDR3 DNA reads as TGTGCCAGCAGCTTCAGGGCGATGGGCACAGATACGCAGTATTTT.

The rearrangement uses TRBV6-2 or TRBV6-3 and TRBJ2-1; TRBD1 matches 7 bases. Per germline, CDR1 MNHEY and CDR2 SVGEGT. J gave up 4 bases and V 2 bases, and 5 bases lay outside the gene matches. This CDR3 spans 15 amino acids. The CDR3 DNA reads TGTGCCAGCAGTTACGACAGGGTCCCTTACAATGAGCAGTTCTTC. Amino acid sequence: CASSYDRVPYNEQFF.

The V gene is TRBV6-5, the J gene TRBJ1-5; 8 bases are shared with TRBD1. The CDR3 covers 14 residues. Germline lookup yields CDR1 MNHEY and CDR2 SVGAGI. J was trimmed by 7 bases and V by 4 bases; bases with no gene match: 6. The CDR3 DNA follows: TGTGCCAGCAGTTCCCAGGGGGCTCGGCAGCCCCAGCATTTT. It codes for CASSSQGARQPQHF.

The rearrangement links TRBV18 to TRBJ1-2, with 8 bases lining up with TRBD1. CDR1 is KGHSH, CDR2 LQKENI, per germline. The CDR3 runs 15 residues. Losses at the gene ends were 3 bases for V and 8 bases for J; bases not matched to a gene: 11. Here the CDR3 reads CASSPEPGQDVGYTF. In DNA form, the CDR3 reads TGTGCCAGCTCACCGGAACCGGGACAGGATGTCGGCTACACCTTC. Supplemented by reference TRBV18 and TRBJ1-2, the full variable domain reads NAGVMQNPRHLVRRRGQEARLRCSPMKGHSHVYWYRQLPEEGLKFMVYLQKENIIDESGMPKERFSAEFPKEGPSILRIQQVVRGDSAAYFCASSPEPGQDVGYTFGSGTRLTVV.

This sequence joins TRBV18 and TRBJ1-2; D may be TRBD1 (5 bases). Germline-derived CDR1 and CDR2 are KGHSH and LQKENI. The ends were cut back, 3 bases at V and 0 bases at J, with 14 bases in the middle. The CDR3 sequence is 16 residues long. The CDR3 nucleotides are TGTGCCAGCTCACCCGGGGGGGTAAGAGCTAACTATGGCTACACCTTC. As protein: CASSPGGVRANYGYTF.

The chain carries TRBV11-1 and TRBJ2-1, with TRBD2 identical over 11 bases. V lost 5 bases to trimming and J lost 7 bases; unmatched junction nucleotides: 7. The germline V gene has CDR1 SGHAT and CDR2 FQDESV (reference sequence). The CDR3 consists of 15 residues. The CDR3 is CASSRMTSGKNEQFF. CDR3 nucleotide sequence: TGTGCCAGCAGCCGAATGACTAGCGGGAAGAATGAGCAGTTCTTC.

The CDR3 nucleotides read TGTGCCTGGAGTGTAGCAGGGCCTGGAAACACCATATATTTT. Protein sequence: CAWSVAGPGNTIYF. The V gene is TRBV30, the J gene TRBJ1-3; perhaps TRBD1 as D (5 bases). The CDR3 has 14 residues. V lost 0 bases, J lost 2 bases, and 8 bases lay in between. Germline CDR1 is GTSNPN and CDR2 is SVGIG (reference sequence).

The J gene is TRBJ2-3, the V gene TRBV30, with TRBD1 identical over 10 bases. The CDR3 sequence is 15 residues long. J lost 1 base, V lost 3 bases, and 4 bases had no gene match. Per the germline V gene, CDR1 is GTSNPN and CDR2 is SVGIG (reference sequence). The CDR3 reads CAWSPDRGRTDTQYF. For the CDR3, the DNA is TGTGCCTGGAGCCCCGACAGGGGGCGCACAGATACGCAGTATTTT. The complete variable domain, with remaining parts taken from reference TRBV30 and TRBJ2-3, reads SQTIHQWPATLVQPVGSPLSLECTVEGTSNPNLYWYRQAAGRGLQLLFYSVGIGQISSEVPQNLSASRPQDRQFILSSKKLLLSDSGFYLCAWSPDRGRTDTQYFGPGTRLTVL.

The J gene is TRBJ1-5, the V gene TRBV7-9; 7 positions match TRBD1. CDR1 is SEHNR, CDR2 FQNEAQ, per germline (reference sequence). The trim removed 1 base at V and 3 bases at J, leaving 6 bases unmatched. This CDR3 is built from 16 residues. CDR3 bases: TGTGCCAGCAGCTTAGTCCTCAGGGGGATCAATCAGCCCCAGCATTTT. Protein: CASSLVLRGINQPQHF. Full variable domain (missing parts from reference TRBV7-9 and TRBJ1-5): DTGVSQNPRHKITKRGQNVTFRCDPISEHNRLYWYRQTLGQGPEFLTYFQNEAQLEKSRLLSDRFSAERPKGSFSTLEIQRTEQGDSAMYLCASSLVLRGINQPQHFGDGTRLSIL.

V and J are TRBV5-4 and TRBJ2-3; TRBD2 matches 9 bases. Germline-derived CDR1 and CDR2 are SGHNT and YYREEE (reference sequence). CDR3 length: 16 residues. Unmatched junction bases numbered 8, after V lost 2 bases and J lost 4 bases. CDR3 sequence reads: CASSFGASGVADTQYF. The CDR3 nucleotides read TGTGCCAGCAGCTTCGGGGCTAGCGGGGTAGCAGATACGCAGTATTTT.

This clone has only a few counts. The V gene is TRBV6-1, the J gene TRBJ2-1; 8 nucleotides align to TRBD2. This CDR3 is built from 16 residues. V shed 2 bases and J 3 bases; nucleotides not matched to a gene: 6. Germline V lookup: CDR1 MNHNS, CDR2 SASEGT. The CDR3 nucleotides read TGTGCCAGCAGTGAACGTCGAGCGGGGGTCTACAATGAGCAGTTCTTC. It codes for CASSERRAGVYNEQFF.

This clone was recorded many times. This CDR3 is also generated by other DNA sequences in the sample. The V gene is TRBV5-5, the J gene TRBJ1-2; TRBD1 matches at 8 bases. This CDR3 region has 16 residues. The V and J ends lost 2 bases and 3 bases, in that order; junction bases with no gene match: 9. Per germline, CDR1 SGHKS and CDR2 YYEKEE (reference sequence). The CDR3 loop reads CASSLGDRLNHYGYTF. CDR3 sequence (DNA): TGTGCCAGCAGCTTAGGGGACAGGCTGAACCACTATGGCTACACCTTC.

The genes are TRBV7-3 and TRBJ2-1; 7 nucleotides line up with TRBD2. Germline V lookup: CDR1 SGHTA, CDR2 FQGTGA. The CDR3 runs to 16 residues. Trimming cost V 2 bases and J 0 bases; bases outside gene matches: 4. CDR3: CASSLWGGSSYNEQFF. The CDR3 DNA reads as TGTGCCAGCAGCTTATGGGGCGGGAGCTCCTACAATGAGCAGTTCTTC.

This clone was counted once. The chain couples TRBV6-2 or TRBV6-3 to TRBJ2-1, with 12 nucleotides matching TRBD2. The germline gives CDR1 MNHEY, CDR2 SVGEGT. CDR3 length: 17 residues. Germline trimming cut 2 bases from V and 9 bases from J; bases unmatched to any gene: 11. CDR3 sequence reads: CASSYRRLAGDGSEQFF. The CDR3 bases are TGTGCCAGCAGTTACAGGCGACTAGCGGGAGACGGGAGTGAGCAGTTCTTC.

CDR3 residues: CASSPASGRPYNEQFF. The DNA for the CDR3 is TGTGCCAGCAGCCCTGCTAGCGGGCGACCCTACAATGAGCAGTTCTTC. The chain uses TRBV7-2 and TRBJ2-1; TRBD2 matches at 8 bases. The V gene's germline CDR1 is SGHTA and CDR2 FQGNSA. V lost 5 bases, J lost 2 bases, and 8 bases stayed unmatched. This CDR3 has 16 amino acids.

This clone was detected only a few times. This chain uses TRBV7-9 with TRBJ2-1; 8 nucleotides agree with TRBD2. Germline V gives CDR1 SEHNR, CDR2 FQNEAQ (reference sequence). The J segment lost 0 bases and the V segment lost 5 bases, leaving 6 bases of the junction unmatched. The CDR3 runs 16 residues. Here the CDR3 reads CASSLLAGSSYNEQFF. The CDR3 DNA reads TGTGCCAGCAGCCTTTTAGCGGGGAGCTCCTACAATGAGCAGTTCTTC.